Below, 22 T cell receptor beta chains from the same sample are listed, as sequenced in a study of blood T cells in healthy people across ages. For the second PCR, which ran for roughly 7 to 11 cycles, a sample-barcoded 5' primer and a J-beta primer mix were used. MiXCR was run by TCRdb on the 5' RACE reads, yielding one entry per CDR3 protein. The sample lists 700,000 to 850,000 distinct CDR3 sequences; approximately 53% were seen once. The specimen was blood. The receptor set was obtained from a man aged 80 or over in good health.

CDR3 coding DNA: TGTGCCAGCTCACCACTCGTAACTAGCGGGACCTACGAGCAGTACTTC. It translates to CASSPLVTSGTYEQYF. J is TRBJ2-7 and V is TRBV18, with 10 bases that match TRBD2. Germline V gives CDR1 KGHSH, CDR2 LQKENI. V was pared by 1 base and J by 2 bases, with 5 bases of the junction left unmatched. This CDR3 comprises 16 residues.

The gene calls are TRBV6-5 and TRBJ2-4; D tentatively reads TRBD1 or TRBD2 (5 bases each). The DNA end lines up better with TRBJ2-7; the J call may be wrong. Per the germline V gene, CDR1 is MNHEY and CDR2 is SVGAGI. The CDR3 spans 15 residues. Here the CDR3 reads CASRPGRTNSYEQYF. In DNA form, the CDR3 reads TGTGCCAGCAGACCGGGACGAACTAACTCCTACGAGCAGTACTTC.

The chain is built from TRBV6-1 and TRBJ2-2, with D unresolved. Germline V gene data show CDR1 as MNHNS and CDR2 as SASEGT. The CDR3 totals 12 residues. Trimming stripped 4 bases from V and 5 bases from J, with 5 bases between. CDR3 protein: CASSAQTGELFF. For the CDR3, the DNA is TGTGCCAGCAGTGCACAAACCGGGGAGCTGTTTTTT.

The chain links TRBV18 to TRBJ2-7, with 7 bases fitting TRBD1. This CDR3 contains 15 residues. Germline CDR1 is KGHSH and CDR2 is LQKENI. Trimming removed 3 bases from V and 2 bases from J; junction bases left unmatched: 7. CDR3 sequence: CASSPQQGMAYEQYF. Here the CDR3 DNA reads TGTGCCAGCTCACCGCAACAGGGGATGGCCTACGAGCAGTACTTC.

This clonotype was counted a few times. The genes are TRBV10-3 and TRBJ2-7; possibly TRBD1 for D (5 bases). The germline CDR1 and CDR2 sequences are ENHRY and SYGVKD. Trimming took 10 bases from V and 3 from J, leaving 10 bases between them. The CDR3 is made up of 11 amino acids. For the CDR3, the DNA is TGTGCCACCGCGACAGTCTACGAGCAGTACTTC. Amino acids: CATATVYEQYF.

The chain carries TRBV3-1 and TRBJ2-5, with 7 positions matching TRBD1. This CDR3 has 15 residues. Germline V lookup: CDR1 LGHDT, CDR2 YNNKEL (reference sequence). Unmatched junction bases numbered 6, after V lost 2 bases and J lost 3 bases. The CDR3 is CASSQITGAKETQYF. CDR3 nucleotide sequence: TGTGCCAGCAGCCAAATTACAGGGGCCAAAGAGACCCAGTACTTC.

This chain joins TRBV29-1 and TRBJ2-4, with 10 bases fitting TRBD2. The CDR3 spans 13 residues. J gave up 6 bases and V 2 bases, and 1 base lay outside the gene matches. Germline CDR1 SQVTM, CDR2 ANQGSEA. CDR3 coding DNA: TGCAGCGTTGAATTAGCGGGAGGAAACATTCAGTACTTC. Amino acid sequence: CSVELAGGNIQYF.

This clonotype was counted between two and nine times. The chain employs TRBV5-1 and TRBJ2-6, with TRBD1 identical over 7 bases. The CDR3 extends over 16 amino acids. With 4 bases clipped from V and 0 bases from J, the junction kept 4 bases outside the gene matches. Germline lookup yields CDR1 SGHRS and CDR2 YFSETQ. Here the CDR3 reads CASSHGQASGANVLTF. The DNA for the CDR3 is TGCGCCAGCAGCCACGGACAGGCCTCTGGGGCCAACGTCCTGACTTTC.

This clonotype was observed a handful of times. The chain joins TRBV5-1 to TRBJ1-6; 9 bases fit TRBD1. The V gene's germline CDR1 is SGHRS and CDR2 YFSETQ. With 4 bases clipped from V and 7 bases from J, the junction kept 6 bases outside the gene matches. This CDR3 has 15 residues. This chain's CDR3 is CASSPGTGPNSPLHF. The CDR3 DNA sequence: TGCGCCAGCAGCCCAGGGACAGGGCCGAATTCACCCCTCCACTTT.

This chain links TRBV29-1 with TRBJ2-5; no clear D. TRBJ2-7 matches the DNA end more closely, so the J call is doubtful. The CDR3 has 11 residues. CDR1 and CDR2 from the germline V gene are SQVTM and ANQGSEA. The CDR3 protein is CSVVLVHEQYF. In nucleotides, the CDR3 is TGCAGCGTTGTTCTGGTCCACGAGCAGTACTTC.

J is TRBJ1-1 and V is TRBV7-9; possibly TRBD1 for D (6 bases). Germline lookup yields CDR1 SEHNR and CDR2 FQNEAQ (reference sequence). Trimming stripped 6 bases from V and 4 bases from J, with 12 bases between. The CDR3 runs 13 residues. In nucleotides, the CDR3 is TGTGCCAGCAGACCTACAGGGATCACTGAAGCTTTCTTT. This codes for CASRPTGITEAFF.

The CDR3 protein is CASSFYLGEWLNEQYF. Written as DNA, the CDR3 is TGTGCCAGCAGTTTTTATTTGGGGGAGTGGCTGAACGAGCAGTACTTC. This chain links TRBV12-3 or TRBV12-4 with TRBJ2-5, with D possibly being TRBD1 or TRBD2 (5 bases each). The J call is uncertain, as TRBJ2-7 better fits the DNA end. This CDR3 is 16 amino acids long.

The rearrangement links TRBV7-3 to TRBJ2-1, with a tentative D call TRBD2 (6 bases). Germline-derived CDR1 and CDR2 are SGHTA and FQGTGA. V lost 8 bases and J lost 5, with 16 bases in between. The CDR3 has 14 residues. DNA for the CDR3: TGTGCCAGCGCCCGGGGCGGGGCCAACAATGAGCAGTTCTTC. Protein product: CASARGGANNEQFF.

The CDR3 loop reads CASAQGLTGYTF. CDR3 nucleotides: TGTGCCAGTGCACAGGGGCTAACTGGCTACACCTTC. This chain joins TRBV6-5 and TRBJ1-2, with 7 bases fitting TRBD1. CDR1 and CDR2 (germline): MNHEY, SVGAGI. The CDR3 sequence is 12 residues long. V was clipped by 9 bases and J by 7 bases; unmatched bases: 8.

The rearrangement joins TRBV2 to TRBJ2-3, with D possibly called TRBD1 or TRBD2 (5 bases each). Trimming pared 10 bases from V and 3 bases from J, leaving 14 bases between. The CDR3 consists of 13 residues. Germline loops: CDR1 SNHLY, CDR2 FYNNEI. The CDR3 DNA follows: TGTGCCACCTCGGGACGGATGACAGATACGCAGTATTTT. It is translated as CATSGRMTDTQYF.

This sequence joins TRBV12-3 or TRBV12-4 and TRBJ1-2; TRBD1 aligns across 9 bases. The V and J ends lost 1 base and 6 bases, in that order; junction bases with no gene match: 6. The CDR3 is 15 amino acids. The CDR3 region has the DNA TGTGCCAGCAGTTTAGTTTACACAGGGGGCGATGGCTACACCTTC. Its protein is CASSLVYTGGDGYTF.

V gene TRBV29-1 combines with J gene TRBJ1-2, with D tentatively TRBD1 (5 bases). CDR1 SQVTM and CDR2 ANQGSEA come from the germline V gene. V dropped 6 bases and J dropped 10 bases, with 12 bases sitting between them. The length of the CDR3 is 10 residues. The CDR3 reads CSVWGLDYTF. CDR3 bases: TGCAGCGTATGGGGGTTGGACTACACCTTC. The variable domain in full, with the rest retrieved from reference TRBV29-1 and TRBJ1-2, is SAVISQKPSRDICQRGTSLTIQCQVDSQVTMMFWYRQQPGQSLTLIATANQGSEATYESGFVIDKFPISRPNLTFSTLTVSNMSPEDSSIYLCSVWGLDYTFGSGTRLTVV.

CDR3 protein: CASGRGSYNEQYF. DNA of the CDR3: TGTGCCAGCGGGCGGGGCTCCTACAATGAGCAGTACTTC. This sequence joins TRBV12-3 or TRBV12-4 and TRBJ2-7, with TRBD2 as a possible D gene (6 bases). V was shortened by 8 bases and J by 7 bases, with 18 bases between the two germline ends. This CDR3 contains 13 residues.

This clonotype has just one count. The rearrangement joins TRBV5-5 to TRBJ2-1, with 13 positions matching TRBD2. CDR3 size: 14 residues. Germline assignment: CDR1 SGHKS and CDR2 YYEKEE (reference sequence). Trimming at V came to 6 bases and at J to 9 bases, leaving 6 bases not matched to a gene. This chain's CDR3 is CASNATSGRGEQFF. The CDR3 nucleotides are TGTGCCAGCAATGCCACTAGCGGGAGGGGTGAGCAGTTCTTC.

This clonotype was counted between two and nine times. The V and J genes are TRBV2 and TRBJ2-1, with 8 bases fitting TRBD2. Per the germline V gene, CDR1 is SNHLY and CDR2 is FYNNEI. V shed 7 bases, J shed 15 bases, and the junction held 8 bases outside the gene matches. The CDR3 is 11 residues long. CDR3 sequence (DNA): TGTGCCAGCACCAGCGGGAGAAATCCGTTCTTC. It is translated as CASTSGRNPFF.

This chain links TRBV9 with TRBJ2-1; D remains ambiguous. Germline V gene sequence: CDR1 SGDLS, CDR2 YYNGEE. Deletions cut 0 bases from V and 0 bases from J, with 13 bases between. This CDR3 comprises 17 residues. The CDR3 region is CASSVEVHSSSYNEQFF. The CDR3 region has the DNA TGTGCCAGCAGCGTAGAGGTTCATTCGAGCTCCTACAATGAGCAGTTCTTC.

CDR3 bases: TGCAGTGCTGTAGCGGAGAGCTCCTACGAGCAGTACTTC. Protein: CSAVAESSYEQYF. The chain uses TRBV20-1 and TRBJ2-7, with a possible D match to TRBD2 (6 bases). The germline V and J ends were trimmed by 5 bases and 0 bases, with 11 bases remaining between them. The CDR3 length is 13 residues. CDR1 and CDR2 (germline): DFQATT, SNEGSKA (reference sequence).